The 16 T cell receptor beta chains below were found in one sample sequenced in a study of cytomegalovirus exposure and HLA in healthy donors. The PCR was carried out with 60 Vbeta primers and 13 Jbeta primers. TCRdb keeps only in-frame clones here, not all; method: immunoSEQ multiplex PCR. The data hold 200,000 to 250,000 clones, with 82% observed a single time. Sequencing used PBMCs. These receptor sequences come from a woman in her 40s in good health and CMV-seronegative.

The chain carries TRBV14 and TRBJ2-1, with TRBD2 matching 7 bases. The germline V gene has CDR1 SGHDN and CDR2 FVKESK. CDR3 size: 15 residues. With V trimmed by 1 base and J by 1 base, 1 base remained unmatched. CDR3 in amino acids: CASSQGGGSYNEQFF. The CDR3 coding sequence is TGTGCCAGCAGCCAAGGGGGGGGATCCTACAATGAGCAGTTCTTC.

In DNA, the CDR3 is TGTGCCAGCAGCCAGGGTGGCTCTGGAAACACCATATATTTT. This translates into CASSQGGSGNTIYF. The V and J genes are TRBV6-1 and TRBJ1-3, with D tentatively TRBD1 (5 bases). The V gene's germline CDR1 is MNHNS and CDR2 SASEGT. Trimming pared 6 bases from V and 0 bases from J, leaving 9 bases between. CDR3 length equals 14 residues.

This clone was detected a few times. V and J are TRBV19 and TRBJ1-5, with D possibly matching TRBD1 (6 bases). The V and J ends lost 4 bases and 5 bases respectively, with 15 bases between them. This CDR3 contains 15 residues. Germline V gives CDR1 LNHDA, CDR2 SQIVND (reference sequence). The CDR3 reads CASSNSPRTDQPQHF. The DNA for the CDR3 is TGTGCCAGTAGTAACTCACCTCGGACAGATCAGCCCCAGCATTTT.

This clone has a handful of counts. V and J are TRBV4-2 and TRBJ1-2; 8 nucleotides match TRBD1. The J segment lost 0 bases and the V segment lost 1 base, leaving 13 bases of the junction unmatched. Per the germline V gene, CDR1 is LGHNA and CDR2 is YNFKEQ. This CDR3 comprises 19 residues. Here the CDR3 reads CASSQVLRGTGLANYGYTF. Here the CDR3 DNA reads TGTGCCAGCAGCCAAGTCCTGAGGGGGACAGGCCTAGCTAACTATGGCTACACCTTC.

This chain joins TRBV5-1 and TRBJ2-3, with 7 positions matching TRBD2. The germline V gene encodes CDR1 SGHRS and CDR2 YFSETQ. Trimming cost V 2 bases and J 1 base; bases outside gene matches: 19. The CDR3 has 20 amino acids. The chain's CDR3 is CASSLSTGGGGRARTDTQYF. The CDR3 DNA is TGCGCCAGCAGCTTATCAACTGGAGGTGGTGGGAGGGCCCGCACAGATACGCAGTATTTT.

This chain links TRBV4-1 with TRBJ1-5; D possibly corresponds to TRBD1 (6 bases). CDR1 and CDR2 (germline): MGHRA, YSYEKL. V gave up 0 bases and J gave up 5 bases, with 11 bases separating them. The CDR3 covers 15 residues. CDR3 amino acids: CASSQEEGEYQPQHF. The CDR3 nucleotides are TGCGCCAGCAGCCAAGAAGAGGGGGAGTATCAGCCCCAGCATTTT.

V usage is TRBV5-1 and J usage is TRBJ2-5; D is uncertain. V gave up 4 bases and J gave up 4 bases, with 8 bases separating them. This CDR3 is built from 12 residues. Germline V gives CDR1 SGHRS, CDR2 YFSETQ. This CDR3 is CASSPFGETQYF. The CDR3 nucleotides read TGCGCCAGCAGCCCCTTCGGAGAGACCCAGTACTTC. The full variable domain, its missing parts supplied by reference TRBV5-1 and TRBJ2-5, is KAGVTQTPRYLIKTRGQQVTLSCSPISGHRSVSWYQQTPGQGLQFLFEYFSETQRNKGNFPGRFSGRQFSNSRSEMNVSTLELGDSALYLCASSPFGETQYFGPGTRLLVL.

V usage is TRBV7-2 and J usage is TRBJ2-1, with TRBD2 matching 8 bases. Germline V gene lookup returns CDR1 SGHTA and CDR2 FQGNSA. The CDR3 totals 15 residues. J gave up 4 bases and V 6 bases, and 8 bases lay outside the gene matches. CDR3 sequence (DNA): TGTGCCAGCAGGGGGAGTCCGGGAGGGTACAATGAGCAGTTCTTC. Amino acids: CASRGSPGGYNEQFF.

The chain couples TRBV5-1 to TRBJ1-5; D is uncertain. Trimming left V 4 bases short and J 0 bases short, with 8 bases between. Germline values: CDR1 SGHRS, CDR2 YFSETQ. There are 14 residues in the CDR3. The CDR3 sequence: CASSNGDSNQPQHF. DNA for the CDR3: TGCGCCAGCAGCAACGGGGATAGCAATCAGCCCCAGCATTTT.

In this sample, this clone turned up a few times. This chain links TRBV10-3 with TRBJ2-7; 11 bases match TRBD2. From germline, CDR1 is ENHRY and CDR2 SYGVKD. J lost 0 bases, V lost 5 bases, and 3 bases had no gene match. The CDR3 is 15 amino acids. CDR3 residues: CAISPTSGSSYEQYF. In nucleotides, the CDR3 is TGTGCCATCAGTCCCACTAGCGGGAGCTCCTACGAGCAGTACTTC.

V is TRBV5-1 and J is TRBJ2-1, with 9 bases lining up with TRBD1. After removal of 4 bases from V and 5 bases from J, the junction contained 7 bases not matched to a gene. The germline gives CDR1 SGHRS, CDR2 YFSETQ. The CDR3 has 15 residues. CDR3 loop: CASSDGTGWDNEQFF. As DNA, the CDR3 is TGCGCCAGCAGCGACGGGACAGGGTGGGACAATGAGCAGTTCTTC.

CDR3 sequence: CASKYRDRGSYEQYF. DNA for the CDR3: TGTGCCAGCAAATACCGGGACAGGGGCTCCTACGAGCAGTACTTC. The rearrangement uses TRBV28 and TRBJ2-7, with 10 bases fitting TRBD1. This CDR3 spans 15 amino acids. Per the germline V gene, CDR1 is MDHEN and CDR2 is SYDVKM. V lost 7 bases to trimming and J lost 0 bases; unmatched junction nucleotides: 6.

The genes are TRBV27 and TRBJ2-1, with 7 nucleotides matching TRBD1. CDR1 is MNHEY, CDR2 SMNVEV, per germline (reference sequence). The CDR3 extends over 18 amino acids. V was pared by 1 base and J by 0 bases, with 9 bases of the junction left unmatched. The CDR3 bases are TGTGCCAGCAGTTTATTCATCTCAGGGGGAAGCTCCTACAATGAGCAGTTCTTC. Its translation: CASSLFISGGSSYNEQFF.

This chain links TRBV7-3 with TRBJ1-1; D uncertain. Germline CDR1 is SGHTA and CDR2 is FQGTGA. Trimming removed 4 bases from V and 0 bases from J, with 6 bases in between. The CDR3 covers 13 residues. This chain's CDR3 is CASSSSVNTEAFF. As DNA, the CDR3 is TGTGCCAGCAGCTCCTCAGTGAACACTGAAGCTTTCTTT.

The chain uses TRBV6-1 and TRBJ2-2; 7 bases map to TRBD2. This CDR3 region has 14 residues. Germline-derived CDR1 and CDR2 are MNHNS and SASEGT. V lost 6 bases, J lost 5 bases, and 6 bases stayed unmatched. CDR3 bases: TGTGCCAGCAGGGCGGGAGTAGGTACCGGGGAGCTGTTTTTT. This gives the protein CASRAGVGTGELFF.

A few counts support this clone. This sequence joins TRBV7-9 and TRBJ2-7; maybe TRBD1 (5 bases). Trimming took off 3 bases at V and 6 bases at J, with 9 bases between the two ends. The germline V gene encodes CDR1 SEHNR and CDR2 FQNEAQ (reference sequence). The CDR3 runs to 12 residues. CDR3 DNA sequence: TGTGCCAGCAGCTTTTTAGGGGTCGAGCAGTACTTC. Translating gives CASSFLGVEQYF. Full variable domain (remainder filled in from reference TRBV7-9 and TRBJ2-7): DTGVSQNPRHKITKRGQNVTFRCDPISEHNRLYWYRQTLGQGPEFLTYFQNEAQLEKSRLLSDRFSAERPKGSFSTLEIQRTEQGDSAMYLCASSFLGVEQYFGPGTRLTVT.